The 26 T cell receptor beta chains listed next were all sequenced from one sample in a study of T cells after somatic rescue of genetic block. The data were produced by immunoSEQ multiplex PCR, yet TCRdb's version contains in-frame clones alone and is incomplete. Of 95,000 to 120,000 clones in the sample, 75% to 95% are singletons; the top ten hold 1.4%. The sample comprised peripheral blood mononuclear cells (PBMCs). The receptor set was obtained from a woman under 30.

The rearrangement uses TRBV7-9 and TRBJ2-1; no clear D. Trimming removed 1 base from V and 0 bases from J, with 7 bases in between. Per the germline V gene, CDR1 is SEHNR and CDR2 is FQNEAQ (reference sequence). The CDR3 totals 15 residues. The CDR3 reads CASSLEQSSYNEQFF. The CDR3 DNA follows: TGTGCCAGCAGCTTAGAACAGAGCTCCTACAATGAGCAGTTCTTC.

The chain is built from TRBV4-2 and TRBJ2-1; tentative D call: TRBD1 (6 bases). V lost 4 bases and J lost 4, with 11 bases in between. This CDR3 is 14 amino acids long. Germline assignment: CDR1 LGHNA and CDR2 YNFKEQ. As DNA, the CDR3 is TGTGCCAGCAGCCTCCGGACAGATTACAATGAGCAGTTCTTC. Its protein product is CASSLRTDYNEQFF.

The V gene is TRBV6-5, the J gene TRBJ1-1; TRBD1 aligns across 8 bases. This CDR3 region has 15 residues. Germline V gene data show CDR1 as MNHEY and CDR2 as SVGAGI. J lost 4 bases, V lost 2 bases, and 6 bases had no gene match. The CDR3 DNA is TGTGCCAGCAGTTACCCCGGACAGGGAGGCACTGAAGCTTTCTTT. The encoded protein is CASSYPGQGGTEAFF.

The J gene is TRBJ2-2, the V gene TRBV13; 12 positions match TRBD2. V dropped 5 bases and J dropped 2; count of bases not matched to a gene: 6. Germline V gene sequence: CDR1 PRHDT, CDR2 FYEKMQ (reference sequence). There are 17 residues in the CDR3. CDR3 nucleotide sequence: TGTGCCAGCAGCCGACGACTAGCGGGGGAAAACACCGGGGAGCTGTTTTTT. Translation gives CASSRRLAGENTGELFF.

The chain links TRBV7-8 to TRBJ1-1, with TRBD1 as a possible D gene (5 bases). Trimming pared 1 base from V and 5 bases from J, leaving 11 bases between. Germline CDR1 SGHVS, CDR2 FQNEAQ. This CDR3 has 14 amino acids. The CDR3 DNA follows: TGTGCCAGCAGCTTAGTTCGGGGGTGGACTGAAGCTTTCTTT. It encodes CASSLVRGWTEAFF.

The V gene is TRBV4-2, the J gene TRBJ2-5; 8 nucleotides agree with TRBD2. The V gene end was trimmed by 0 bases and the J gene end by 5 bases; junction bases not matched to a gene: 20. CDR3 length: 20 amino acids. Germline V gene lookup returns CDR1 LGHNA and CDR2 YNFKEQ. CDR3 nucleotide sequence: TGTGCCAGCAGCCAAGATCGGGGGAGGACCGGGACTAGGTATGTGGAGACCCAGTACTTC. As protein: CASSQDRGRTGTRYVETQYF.

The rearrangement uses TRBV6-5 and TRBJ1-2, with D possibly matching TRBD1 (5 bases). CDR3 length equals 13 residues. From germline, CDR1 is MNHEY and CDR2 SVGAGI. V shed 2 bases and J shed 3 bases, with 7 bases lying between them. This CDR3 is CASSYDSYYGYTF. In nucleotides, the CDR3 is TGTGCCAGCAGTTACGACAGCTACTATGGCTACACCTTC.

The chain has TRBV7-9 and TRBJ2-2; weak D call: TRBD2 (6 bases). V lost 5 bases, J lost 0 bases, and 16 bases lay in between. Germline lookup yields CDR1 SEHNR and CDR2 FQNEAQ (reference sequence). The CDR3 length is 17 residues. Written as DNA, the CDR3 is TGTGCCAGCAGCAAAAGAGCGGGCGGGACGAACACCGGGGAGCTGTTTTTT. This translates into CASSKRAGGTNTGELFF.

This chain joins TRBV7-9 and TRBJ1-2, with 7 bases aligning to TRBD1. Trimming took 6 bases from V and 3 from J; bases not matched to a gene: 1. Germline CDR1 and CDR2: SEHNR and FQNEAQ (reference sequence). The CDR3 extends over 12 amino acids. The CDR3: CASSDRDYGYTF. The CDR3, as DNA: TGTGCCAGCAGTGACAGGGACTATGGCTACACCTTC.

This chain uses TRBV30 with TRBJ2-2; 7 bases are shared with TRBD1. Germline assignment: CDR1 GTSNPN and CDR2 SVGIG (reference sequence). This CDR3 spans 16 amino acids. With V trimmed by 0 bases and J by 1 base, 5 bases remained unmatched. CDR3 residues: CAWSVLGQLNTGELFF. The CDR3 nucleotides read TGTGCCTGGAGTGTACTGGGACAGCTGAACACCGGGGAGCTGTTTTTT.

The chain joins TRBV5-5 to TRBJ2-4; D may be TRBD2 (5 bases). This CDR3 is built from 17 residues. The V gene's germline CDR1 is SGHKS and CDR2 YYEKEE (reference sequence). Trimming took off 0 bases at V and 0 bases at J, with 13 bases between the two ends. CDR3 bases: TGTGCCAGCAGCTTGGAATCGGGAATACTAGCCAAAAACATTCAGTACTTC. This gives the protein CASSLESGILAKNIQYF.

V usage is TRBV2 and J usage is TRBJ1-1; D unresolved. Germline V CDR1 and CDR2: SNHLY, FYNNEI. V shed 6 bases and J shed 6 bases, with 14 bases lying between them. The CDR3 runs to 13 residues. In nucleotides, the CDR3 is TGTGCCAGCAGATGGACGGTCCTGGCTGAAGCTTTCTTT. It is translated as CASRWTVLAEAFF.

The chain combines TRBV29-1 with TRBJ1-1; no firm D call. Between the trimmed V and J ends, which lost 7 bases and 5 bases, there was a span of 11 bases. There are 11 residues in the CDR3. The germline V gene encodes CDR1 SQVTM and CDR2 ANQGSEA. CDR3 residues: CSARYETEAFF. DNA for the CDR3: TGCAGCGCTAGGTACGAGACTGAAGCTTTCTTT.

The CDR3 loop reads CASSGGGFHEQYF. Written as DNA, the CDR3 is TGTGCCAGCAGTGGAGGAGGGTTCCACGAGCAGTACTTC. The chain employs TRBV2 and TRBJ2-7; weak D call: TRBD2 (6 bases). The CDR3 contains 13 residues. The germline V gene has CDR1 SNHLY and CDR2 FYNNEI. V lost 4 bases to trimming and J lost 5 bases, with 12 bases between them. Based on the CDR3 plus reference TRBV2 and TRBJ2-7, the full variable domain is EPEVTQTPSHQVTQMGQEVILRCVPISNHLYFYWYRQILGQKVEFLVSFYNNEISEKSEIFDDQFSVERPDGSNFTLKIRSTKLEDSAMYFCASSGGGFHEQYFGPGTRLTVT.

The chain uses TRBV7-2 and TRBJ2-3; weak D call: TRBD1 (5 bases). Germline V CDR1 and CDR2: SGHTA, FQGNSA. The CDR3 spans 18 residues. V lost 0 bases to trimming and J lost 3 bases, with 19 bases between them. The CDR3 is CASSLAGSVGVKTDTQYF. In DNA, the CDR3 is TGTGCCAGCAGCTTAGCGGGATCAGTAGGGGTAAAAACAGATACGCAGTATTTT.

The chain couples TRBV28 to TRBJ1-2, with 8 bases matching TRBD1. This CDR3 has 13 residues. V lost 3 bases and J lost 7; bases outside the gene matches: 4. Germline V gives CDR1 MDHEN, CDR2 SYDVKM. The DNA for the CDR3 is TGTGCCAGCAGTTTGCAGGGGGCGAGTGGCTACACCTTC. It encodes CASSLQGASGYTF.

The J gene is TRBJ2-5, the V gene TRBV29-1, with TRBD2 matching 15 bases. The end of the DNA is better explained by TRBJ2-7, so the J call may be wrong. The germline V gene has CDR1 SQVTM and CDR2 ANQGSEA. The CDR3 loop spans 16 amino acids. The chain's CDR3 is CSVIPGTSGGSYEQYF. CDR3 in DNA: TGCAGCGTTATTCCCGGGACTAGCGGGGGGTCCTACGAGCAGTACTTC.

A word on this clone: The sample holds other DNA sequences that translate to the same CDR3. This CDR3 reads CASSLTGDYGYTF. Here the CDR3 DNA reads TGTGCCAGCAGCTTGACGGGTGACTATGGCTACACCTTC. The chain carries TRBV5-4 and TRBJ1-2; D gene uncertain. Between the trimmed V and J ends, which lost 1 base and 3 bases, there was a span of 7 bases. The CDR3 length is 13 residues. The germline gives CDR1 SGHNT, CDR2 YYREEE (reference sequence).

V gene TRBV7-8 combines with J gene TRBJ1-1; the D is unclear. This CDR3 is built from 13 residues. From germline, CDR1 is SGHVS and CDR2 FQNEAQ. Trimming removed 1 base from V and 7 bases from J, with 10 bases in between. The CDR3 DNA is TGTGCCAGCAGCTTAGGGCCCCCCGATGAAGCTTTCTTT. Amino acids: CASSLGPPDEAFF.

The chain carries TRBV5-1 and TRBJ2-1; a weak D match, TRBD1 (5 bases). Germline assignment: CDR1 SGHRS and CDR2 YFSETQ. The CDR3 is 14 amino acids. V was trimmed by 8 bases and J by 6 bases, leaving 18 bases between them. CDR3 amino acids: CASASSSTVNEQFF. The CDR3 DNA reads TGCGCCAGTGCCTCCTCTTCGACAGTCAATGAGCAGTTCTTC.

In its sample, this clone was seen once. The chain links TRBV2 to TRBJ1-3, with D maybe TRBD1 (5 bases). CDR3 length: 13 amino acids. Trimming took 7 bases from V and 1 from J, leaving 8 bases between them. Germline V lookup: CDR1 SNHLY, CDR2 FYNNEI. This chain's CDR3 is CASMRGSGNTIYF. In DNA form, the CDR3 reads TGTGCCAGCATGAGGGGATCTGGAAACACCATATATTTT.

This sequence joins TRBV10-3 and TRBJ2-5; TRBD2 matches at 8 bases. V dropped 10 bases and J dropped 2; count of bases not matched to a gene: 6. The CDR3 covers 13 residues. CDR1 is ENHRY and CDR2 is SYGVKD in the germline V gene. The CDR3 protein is CATASGLQETQYF. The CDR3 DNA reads TGTGCCACCGCTAGCGGGCTACAAGAGACCCAGTACTTC.

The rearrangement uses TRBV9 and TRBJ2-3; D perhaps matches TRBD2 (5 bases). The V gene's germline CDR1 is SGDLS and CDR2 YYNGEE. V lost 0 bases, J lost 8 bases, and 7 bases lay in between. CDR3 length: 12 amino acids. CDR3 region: CASSVVGGTQYF. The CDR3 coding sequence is TGTGCCAGCAGCGTAGTAGGAGGTACGCAGTATTTT.

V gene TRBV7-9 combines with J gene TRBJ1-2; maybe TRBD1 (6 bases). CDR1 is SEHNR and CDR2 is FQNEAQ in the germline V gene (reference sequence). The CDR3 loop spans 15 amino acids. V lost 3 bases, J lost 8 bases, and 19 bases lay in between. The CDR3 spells CASSFGNRVTHGYTF. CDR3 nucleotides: TGTGCCAGCAGCTTCGGGAACAGGGTTACGCACGGCTACACCTTC. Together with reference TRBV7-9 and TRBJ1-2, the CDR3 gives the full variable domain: DTGVSQNPRHKITKRGQNVTFRCDPISEHNRLYWYRQTLGQGPEFLTYFQNEAQLEKSRLLSDRFSAERPKGSFSTLEIQRTEQGDSAMYLCASSFGNRVTHGYTFGSGTRLTVV.

The CDR3 reads CASSYSNGGHTQYF. The CDR3, as DNA: TGTGCCAGCAGTTACTCGAATGGGGGGCATACGCAGTATTTT. The chain recombines TRBV6-5 with TRBJ2-3; perhaps D is TRBD1 or TRBD2 (6 bases each). V lost 0 bases to trimming and J lost 7 bases, with 11 bases between them. The CDR3 is 14 amino acids. The germline gives CDR1 MNHEY, CDR2 SVGAGI.

DNA for the CDR3: TGTGCCAGTATGACAGACACCAAAAACATTCAGTACTTC. This codes for CASMTDTKNIQYF. The gene calls are TRBV19 and TRBJ2-4, with D maybe TRBD1 (5 bases). V lost 7 bases, J lost 2 bases, and 9 bases lay in between. The CDR3 runs 13 residues. Germline V gives CDR1 LNHDA, CDR2 SQIVND (reference sequence).